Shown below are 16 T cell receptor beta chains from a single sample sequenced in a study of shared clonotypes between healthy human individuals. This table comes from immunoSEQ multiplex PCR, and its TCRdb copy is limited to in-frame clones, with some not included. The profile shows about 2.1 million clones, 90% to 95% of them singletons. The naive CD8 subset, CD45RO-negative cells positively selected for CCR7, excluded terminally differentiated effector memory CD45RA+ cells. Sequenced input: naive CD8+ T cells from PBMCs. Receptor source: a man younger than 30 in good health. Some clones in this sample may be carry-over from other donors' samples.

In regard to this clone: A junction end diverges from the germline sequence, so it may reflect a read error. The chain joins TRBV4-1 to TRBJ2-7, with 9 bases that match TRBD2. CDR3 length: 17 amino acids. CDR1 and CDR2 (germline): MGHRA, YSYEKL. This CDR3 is CASSQGTSGRSSYEQYF. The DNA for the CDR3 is TGCGCCAGCAGTCAAGGTACTAGCGGGCGAAGCTCCTACGAGCAGTACTTC.

The CDR3 DNA follows: TGTGCCAGCAGCCCTAGGCGGGCTAGCGGGAGTTTCTACGAGCAGTACTTC. It specifies CASSPRRASGSFYEQYF. The chain carries TRBV28 and TRBJ2-7; 10 nucleotides match TRBD2. CDR1 MDHEN and CDR2 SYDVKM come from the germline V gene. The CDR3 loop spans 17 amino acids. J was trimmed by 3 bases and V by 6 bases; bases with no gene match: 14.

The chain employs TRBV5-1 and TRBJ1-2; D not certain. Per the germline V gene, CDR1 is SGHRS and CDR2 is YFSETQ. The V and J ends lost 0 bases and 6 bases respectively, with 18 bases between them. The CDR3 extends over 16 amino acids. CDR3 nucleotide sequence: TGCGCCAGCAGCTTGGACATGACTCCTGGTTCTAATGGCTACACCTTC. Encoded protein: CASSLDMTPGSNGYTF.

The CDR3 spells CASSQGTSGRHDGELFF. The CDR3 DNA follows: TGCGCCAGCAGCCAAGGTACTAGCGGGAGGCACGACGGGGAGCTGTTTTTT. The chain carries TRBV4-3 and TRBJ2-2, with 12 bases matching TRBD2. The CDR3 has 17 amino acids. The germline gives CDR1 LGHNA, CDR2 YSLEER. V lost 1 base to trimming and J lost 7 bases; unmatched junction nucleotides: 7.

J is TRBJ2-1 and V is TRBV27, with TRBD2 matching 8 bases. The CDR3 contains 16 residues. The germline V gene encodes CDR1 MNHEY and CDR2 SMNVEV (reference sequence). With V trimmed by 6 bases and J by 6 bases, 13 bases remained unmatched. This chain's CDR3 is CASRQVPGLGSNEQFF. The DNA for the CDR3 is TGTGCCAGCAGACAAGTACCGGGACTAGGTTCCAATGAGCAGTTCTTC.

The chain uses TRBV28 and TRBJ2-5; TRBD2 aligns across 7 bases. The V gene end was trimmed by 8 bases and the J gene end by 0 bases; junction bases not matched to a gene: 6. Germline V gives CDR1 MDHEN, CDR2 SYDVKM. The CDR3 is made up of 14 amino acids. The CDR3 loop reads CASSGGPYQETQYF. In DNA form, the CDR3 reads TGTGCCAGCTCGGGAGGACCGTACCAAGAGACCCAGTACTTC.

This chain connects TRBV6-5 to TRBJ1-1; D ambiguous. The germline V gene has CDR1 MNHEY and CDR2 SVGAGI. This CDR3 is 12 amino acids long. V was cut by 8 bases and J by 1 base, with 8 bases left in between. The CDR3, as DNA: TGTGCCAGCCACAGCACGAACACTGAAGCTTTCTTT. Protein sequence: CASHSTNTEAFF.

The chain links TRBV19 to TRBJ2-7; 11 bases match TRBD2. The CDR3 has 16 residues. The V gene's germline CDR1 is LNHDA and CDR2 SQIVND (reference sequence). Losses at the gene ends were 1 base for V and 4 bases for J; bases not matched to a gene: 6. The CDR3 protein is CASSIGLAGGKYEQYF. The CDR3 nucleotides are TGTGCCAGTAGTATAGGCCTAGCGGGAGGTAAATACGAGCAGTACTTC.

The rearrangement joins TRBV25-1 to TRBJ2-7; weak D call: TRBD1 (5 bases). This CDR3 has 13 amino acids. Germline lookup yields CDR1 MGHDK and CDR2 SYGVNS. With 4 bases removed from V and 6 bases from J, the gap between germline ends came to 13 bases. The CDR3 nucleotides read TGTGCCAGCAGTGTCTCAGGGTGGCGCGAGCAGTACTTC. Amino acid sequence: CASSVSGWREQYF.

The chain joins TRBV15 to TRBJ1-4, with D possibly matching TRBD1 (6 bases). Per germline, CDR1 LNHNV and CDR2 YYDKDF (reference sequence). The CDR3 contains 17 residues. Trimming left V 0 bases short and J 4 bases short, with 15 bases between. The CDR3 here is CATSRDRVGRGNEKLFF. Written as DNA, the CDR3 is TGTGCCACCAGCAGAGATCGTGTCGGCAGGGGTAATGAAAAACTGTTTTTT. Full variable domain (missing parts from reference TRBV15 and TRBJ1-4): DAMVIQNPRYQVTQFGKPVTLSCSQTLNHNVMYWYQQKSSQAPKLLFHYYDKDFNNEADTPDNFQSRRPNTSFCFLDIRSPGLGDTAMYLCATSRDRVGRGNEKLFFGSGTQLSVL.

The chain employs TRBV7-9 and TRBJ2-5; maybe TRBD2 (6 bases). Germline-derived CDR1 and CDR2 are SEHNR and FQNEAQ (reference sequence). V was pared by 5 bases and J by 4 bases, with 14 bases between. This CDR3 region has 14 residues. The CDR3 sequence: CASSGTPGVETQYF. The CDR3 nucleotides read TGTGCCAGCAGCGGGACCCCGGGGGTAGAGACCCAGTACTTC. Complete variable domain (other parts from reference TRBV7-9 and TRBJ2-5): DTGVSQNPRHKITKRGQNVTFRCDPISEHNRLYWYRQTLGQGPEFLTYFQNEAQLEKSRLLSDRFSAERPKGSFSTLEIQRTEQGDSAMYLCASSGTPGVETQYFGPGTRLLVL.

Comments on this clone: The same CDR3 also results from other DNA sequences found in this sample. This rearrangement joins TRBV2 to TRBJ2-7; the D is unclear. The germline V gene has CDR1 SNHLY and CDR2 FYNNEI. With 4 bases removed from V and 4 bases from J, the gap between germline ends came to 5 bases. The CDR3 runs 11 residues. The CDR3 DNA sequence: TGTGCCAGCAGTGCCGGGTACGAGCAGTACTTC. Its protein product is CASSAGYEQYF.

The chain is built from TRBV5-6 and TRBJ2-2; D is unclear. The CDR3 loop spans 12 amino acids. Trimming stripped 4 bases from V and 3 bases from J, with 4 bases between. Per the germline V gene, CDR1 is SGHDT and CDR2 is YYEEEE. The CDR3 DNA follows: TGTGCCAGCAGCGCCTACACCGGGGAGCTGTTTTTT. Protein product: CASSAYTGELFF.

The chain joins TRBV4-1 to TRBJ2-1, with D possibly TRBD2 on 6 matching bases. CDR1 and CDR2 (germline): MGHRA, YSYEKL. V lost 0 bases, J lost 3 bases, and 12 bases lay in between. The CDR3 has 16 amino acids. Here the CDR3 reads CASSQEGTPLYNEQFF. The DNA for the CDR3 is TGCGCCAGCAGCCAAGAAGGGACTCCGCTCTACAATGAGCAGTTCTTC.

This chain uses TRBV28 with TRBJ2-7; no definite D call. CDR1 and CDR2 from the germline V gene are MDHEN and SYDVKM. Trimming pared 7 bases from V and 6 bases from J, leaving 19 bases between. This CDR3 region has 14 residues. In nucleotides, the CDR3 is TGTGCCAGCAACCCGAACAGCATGGCGCTCGAGCAGTACTTC. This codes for CASNPNSMALEQYF. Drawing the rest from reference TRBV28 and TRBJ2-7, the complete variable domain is DVKVTQSSRYLVKRTGEKVFLECVQDMDHENMFWYRQDPGLGLRLIYFSYDVKMKEKGDIPEGYSVSREKKERFSLILESASTNQTSMYLCASNPNSMALEQYFGPGTRLTVT.

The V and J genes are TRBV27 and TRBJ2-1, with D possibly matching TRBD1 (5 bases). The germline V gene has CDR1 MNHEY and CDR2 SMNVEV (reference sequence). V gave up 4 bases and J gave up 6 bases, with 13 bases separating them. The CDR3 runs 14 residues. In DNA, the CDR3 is TGTGCCAGCAGTTATAATAGGGGCCCCAATGAGCAGTTCTTC. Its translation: CASSYNRGPNEQFF.